The 4 T cell receptor beta chains below were found in one sample sequenced in a study of patients and donors after allogeneic stem cell transplantation. TCRdb ran MiXCR on the RT-PCR reads and lists one entry per CDR3 protein. The sample shows about 150,000 distinct CDR3 sequences, about two fifths of them seen only once. Sequenced input: blood, either unsorted or a sorted T cell fraction (not recorded which). All receptors derive from a human donor who was either an allogeneic HSCT recipient or a stem cell or donor lymphocyte infusion donor (not recorded which). It is not recorded whose cells these are; they may come from a transplant donor.

The chain combines TRBV6-2 or TRBV6-3 with TRBJ1-2, with a weak D call TRBD1 (6 bases). Trimming removed 7 bases from V and 1 base from J, with 10 bases in between. The CDR3 covers 13 residues. Per germline, CDR1 MNHEY and CDR2 SVGEGT. The CDR3 sequence: CASTPDSNYGYTF. The DNA of the CDR3 is TGTGCCAGCACCCCGGACAGTAACTATGGCTACACCTTC.

This clonotype showed up just a few times. V usage is TRBV6-1 and J usage is TRBJ1-1; D not resolved. The CDR3 extends over 14 amino acids. Per germline, CDR1 MNHNS and CDR2 SASEGT. The V end lost 4 bases, the J end lost 0 bases, and 9 bases lay between the germline ends. CDR3 sequence: CASSVTDLNTEAFF. For the CDR3, the DNA is TGTGCCAGCAGTGTCACGGACTTGAACACTGAAGCTTTCTTT.

The chain combines TRBV20-1 with TRBJ2-3; no definite D call. V was pared by 3 bases and J by 2 bases, with 6 bases between. CDR1 and CDR2 (germline): DFQATT, SNEGSKA (reference sequence). The CDR3 runs 12 residues. The CDR3, as DNA: TGCAGTGCTAGGACATCCACAGATACGCAGTATTTT. Amino acid sequence: CSARTSTDTQYF.

This clonotype occurred a few times. This chain connects TRBV5-1 to TRBJ1-1; D gene unclear. CDR1 is SGHRS and CDR2 is YFSETQ in the germline V gene. CDR3 size: 16 residues. The V end was cut by 2 bases, the J end by 0 bases, with 14 bases between. CDR3 nucleotides: TGCGCCAGCAGCTTAGGACCGCTCTCCTTGAACACTGAAGCTTTCTTT. As protein: CASSLGPLSLNTEAFF.